This entry lists 23 T cell receptor beta chains sequenced from one sample in a study of blood T cell repertoires in COVID-19 (dated by TCRdb to the early 2020s). Library construction relied on the immunoSEQ multiplex PCR assay. The immuneACCESS repertoire file appears here via TCRdb, limited to in-frame rearrangements. These files lack a portion of the clones; in checked studies, under half of the deficit traces to unresolved V genes, and the cause of the others is not known. For this sample the table gives some 220,000 clones, of which more than 65% were detected only once. Over 2.5% of the sample belongs to the ten largest clones. Sequenced: peripheral blood. These receptors were obtained from a woman between 25 and 40 years old who had recovered from COVID-19.

This clone showed up just a few times. The rearrangement joins TRBV6-1 to TRBJ2-1; D unresolved. Trimming left V 1 base short and J 1 base short, with 8 bases between. This CDR3 comprises 15 residues. Germline-derived CDR1 and CDR2 are MNHNS and SASEGT. The CDR3 is CASSEGFGSYNEQFF. Written as DNA, the CDR3 is TGTGCCAGCAGTGAAGGGTTCGGTTCCTACAATGAGCAGTTCTTC.

This chain connects TRBV11-3 to TRBJ1-1; 8 nucleotides agree with TRBD1. Unmatched junction bases numbered 5, after V lost 4 bases and J lost 1 base. The V gene's germline CDR1 is SGHNT and CDR2 YENEEA. This CDR3 spans 15 amino acids. CDR3 region: CASSSGGTGNTEAFF. The CDR3 coding sequence is TGTGCCAGCAGCTCCGGGGGGACAGGGAACACTGAAGCTTTCTTT.

The gene calls are TRBV19 and TRBJ1-1; D uncertain. There are 12 residues in the CDR3. The germline V and J ends were trimmed by 1 base and 6 bases, with 6 bases remaining between them. Germline V lookup: CDR1 LNHDA, CDR2 SQIVND (reference sequence). DNA for the CDR3: TGTGCCAGTAGTATAGGCAGATCTGAAGCTTTCTTT. Residues: CASSIGRSEAFF.

The chain carries TRBV6-5 and TRBJ2-1, with 8 bases identical to TRBD2. Germline V gives CDR1 MNHEY, CDR2 SVGAGI. The CDR3 runs to 14 residues. Trimming at V came to 4 bases and at J to 5 bases, leaving 4 bases not matched to a gene. The CDR3 protein is CASSSAGGHNEQFF. In DNA form, the CDR3 reads TGTGCCAGCAGTTCGGCGGGAGGCCACAATGAGCAGTTCTTC.

The J gene is TRBJ2-2, the V gene TRBV30; possible D gene TRBD1, 6 bases. Germline V gene lookup returns CDR1 GTSNPN and CDR2 SVGIG (reference sequence). Trimming cost V 8 bases and J 5 bases, with 15 bases left between them. The CDR3 totals 13 residues. CDR3 bases: TGTGCCGCGGACAGCGATAATACCGGGGAGCTGTTTTTT. As protein: CAADSDNTGELFF.

The rearrangement uses TRBV7-3 and TRBJ2-6; the match to TRBD1 covers 11 bases. CDR1 and CDR2 (germline): SGHTA, FQGTGA. V was pared by 1 base and J by 1 base, with 3 bases of the junction left unmatched. The length of the CDR3 is 18 residues. The CDR3 DNA follows: TGTGCCAGCAGCTTAAACGGACAGGGGGCTTCTGGGGCCAACGTCCTGACTTTC. Its translation is CASSLNGQGASGANVLTF. The full variable domain, rest sourced from reference TRBV7-3 and TRBJ2-6, is GAGVSQTPSNKVTEKGKYVELRCDPISGHTALYWYRQSLGQGPEFLIYFQGTGAADDSGLPNDRFFAVRPEGSVSTLKIQRTERGDSAVYLCASSLNGQGASGANVLTFGAGSRLTVL.

This clone appeared a few times. The V and J genes are TRBV5-1 and TRBJ2-3, with 7 nucleotides matching TRBD2. Trimming took 0 bases from V and 2 from J; bases not matched to a gene: 12. This CDR3 is built from 18 residues. Germline-derived CDR1 and CDR2 are SGHRS and YFSETQ. The CDR3 protein is CASSLGRRASGITDTQYF. The CDR3 DNA is TGCGCCAGCAGCTTGGGCCGGCGGGCTAGCGGCATCACAGATACGCAGTATTTT.

The sample holds a few counts of this clone. The V and J genes are TRBV7-2 and TRBJ2-1, with TRBD2 matching 9 bases. The CDR3 is 18 residues long. Looked up from germline, CDR1 is SGHTA and CDR2 is FQGNSA. V shed 6 bases and J 4 bases; nucleotides not matched to a gene: 16. DNA for the CDR3: TGTGCCAGCAGGAGAACCCCCGGGCTAGCGGGAAGGTACAATGAGCAGTTCTTC. Protein product: CASRRTPGLAGRYNEQFF.

This sequence joins TRBV3-1 (or the pseudogene TRBV3-2) and TRBJ1-2, with D possibly matching TRBD1 (5 bases). Germline values: CDR1 LGHDT, CDR2 YNNKEL (reference sequence). The length of the CDR3 is 15 residues. V lost 2 bases and J 5 bases, leaving 15 bases between the germline ends. CDR3 residues: CASSQLGWGGYGYTF. The CDR3 region has the DNA TGTGCCAGCAGCCAACTTGGATGGGGGGGTTATGGCTACACCTTC.

This clone was counted a single time. The rearrangement joins TRBV28 to TRBJ1-1; 8 bases fit TRBD1. The CDR3 spans 14 residues. The junction had 6 bases not matched to a gene; V was cut back by 6 bases and J by 3 bases. The germline V gene has CDR1 MDHEN and CDR2 SYDVKM. This CDR3 is CASRAQGAYTEAFF. The CDR3 nucleotides read TGTGCCAGCAGAGCCCAGGGGGCGTACACTGAAGCTTTCTTT.

CDR3 sequence: CASSSDGGSYNEQFF. The CDR3 coding sequence is TGTGCCAGCAGCTCGGACGGGGGCTCCTACAATGAGCAGTTCTTC. This chain uses TRBV6-5 with TRBJ2-1; tentatively, D is TRBD2 (6 bases). This CDR3 spans 15 amino acids. Germline V gene sequence: CDR1 MNHEY, CDR2 SVGAGI. V lost 6 bases to trimming and J lost 0 bases, with 12 bases between them.

The chain joins TRBV28 to TRBJ1-5, with 7 bases aligning to TRBD1. J was trimmed by 4 bases and V by 3 bases; bases with no gene match: 6. Per germline, CDR1 MDHEN and CDR2 SYDVKM. CDR3 length: 15 residues. The CDR3 DNA reads TGTGCCAGCAGTTTGGGGCCCAGGGGGAATCAGCCCCAGCATTTT. It translates to CASSLGPRGNQPQHF. The full variable domain, in which reference TRBV28 and TRBJ1-5 provide the parts outside the CDR3, is DVKVTQSSRYLVKRTGEKVFLECVQDMDHENMFWYRQDPGLGLRLIYFSYDVKMKEKGDIPEGYSVSREKKERFSLILESASTNQTSMYLCASSLGPRGNQPQHFGDGTRLSIL.

CDR3 bases: TGTGCCAGCAGCCTCGTTAGCAATCAGCCCCAGCATTTT. Its translation: CASSLVSNQPQHF. This chain joins TRBV7-2 and TRBJ1-5; D is undetermined. In germline, CDR1 is SGHTA, CDR2 FQGNSA. Trimming cost V 5 bases and J 0 bases, with 5 bases left between them. The CDR3 extends over 13 amino acids.

CDR3 bases: TGTGCCAGCAGCTTGGTGGGAGGGGGATGGGAGCAGTACTTC. Translated: CASSLVGGGWEQYF. The V gene is TRBV5-4, the J gene TRBJ2-7, with D possibly TRBD2 on 7 matching bases. Trimming removed 0 bases from V and 7 bases from J, with 14 bases in between. This CDR3 is built from 14 residues. The germline V gene has CDR1 SGHNT and CDR2 YYREEE (reference sequence).

J is TRBJ2-5 and V is TRBV25-1; 9 bases are shared with TRBD2. With V trimmed by 2 bases and J by 5 bases, 9 bases remained unmatched. CDR3 length: 16 residues. Germline lookup yields CDR1 MGHDK and CDR2 SYGVNS. CDR3 residues: CASSERPSGITETQYF. The CDR3 coding sequence is TGTGCCAGCAGTGAACGTCCTAGCGGGATAACGGAGACCCAGTACTTC.

This clone was picked up one time. CDR3 DNA sequence: TGTGCCACCAGTGACTCTTATCGGGAGGCCTACAATGAGCAGTTCTTC. Amino acid sequence: CATSDSYREAYNEQFF. The chain employs TRBV24-1 and TRBJ2-1; 7 bases agree with TRBD2. The CDR3 is 16 residues long. In germline, CDR1 is KGHDR, CDR2 SFDVKD. After removal of 4 bases from V and 2 bases from J, the junction contained 7 bases not matched to a gene.

CDR3 nucleotide sequence: TGTGCCAGCAGCGTAGTCCGGGAGGGCAATGAGCAGTTCTTC. Protein: CASSVVREGNEQFF. The chain employs TRBV9 and TRBJ2-1, with 8 bases that match TRBD2. V dropped 0 bases and J dropped 6; count of bases not matched to a gene: 2. The germline gives CDR1 SGDLS, CDR2 YYNGEE. The length of the CDR3 is 14 residues.

J is TRBJ2-6 and V is TRBV6-5, with a possible D match to TRBD1 (5 bases). In germline, CDR1 is MNHEY, CDR2 SVGAGI. V was shortened by 5 bases and J by 2 bases, with 10 bases between the two germline ends. CDR3 length: 15 amino acids. Written as DNA, the CDR3 is TGTGCCAGCAGTCTTCAGGGAACTGGGGCCAACGTCCTGACTTTC. The encoded protein is CASSLQGTGANVLTF.

The chain is built from TRBV2 and TRBJ2-3, with a weak D call TRBD2 (6 bases). Germline CDR1 is SNHLY and CDR2 is FYNNEI. This CDR3 has 14 amino acids. The V end lost 11 bases, the J end lost 0 bases, and 15 bases lay between the germline ends. As DNA, the CDR3 is TGTGCCGCCGTGGGCGGGGAAAGCACAGATACGCAGTATTTT. It yields the protein CAAVGGESTDTQYF.

This clone was seen once. The V call is TRBV6-2 or TRBV6-3, the J call TRBJ2-3, with D tentatively TRBD1 (5 bases). Trimming removed 0 bases at V and 2 bases at J, with 15 bases between. This CDR3 is 17 amino acids long. Germline values: CDR1 MNHEY, CDR2 SVGEGT. The CDR3: CASSYSKGEWNTDTQYF. As DNA, the CDR3 is TGTGCCAGCAGTTACTCGAAAGGGGAATGGAACACAGATACGCAGTATTTT.

V is TRBV7-9 and J is TRBJ2-7; D is uncertain. This CDR3 is built from 14 residues. CDR1 and CDR2 (germline): SEHNR, FQNEAQ (reference sequence). V lost 5 bases and J lost 5, with 16 bases in between. CDR3 DNA: TGTGCCAGCAGCCAAATCGCCGCGTATGACGAGCAGTACTTC. Translating it yields CASSQIAAYDEQYF.

The V call is TRBV5-1, the J call TRBJ1-1; D is undetermined. V was cut by 1 base and J by 8 bases, with 9 bases left in between. CDR3 size: 12 residues. CDR1 and CDR2 from the germline V gene are SGHRS and YFSETQ. CDR3 region: CASSLNRVEAFF. The CDR3 DNA is TGCGCCAGCAGCTTGAACCGGGTAGAAGCTTTCTTT.

A single count supports this clone. This sequence joins TRBV10-1 and TRBJ2-5, with 7 positions matching TRBD1. This CDR3 is built from 13 residues. Germline trimming cut 8 bases from V and 5 bases from J; bases unmatched to any gene: 8. Germline V lookup: CDR1 WNHNN, CDR2 SYGVQD (reference sequence). The CDR3 reads CASLGQVGETQYF. The CDR3 DNA reads as TGCGCCAGCCTAGGACAGGTAGGGGAGACCCAGTACTTC.